Given below is one TCR beta chain in context. Its antigen is undetermined. The record originates from a study of beta chain features in type 1 diabetes. Study outcomes and limitations: There was a moderate but significant shortening of TCRB CDR3s in all four CD4+ subsets of Type 1 diabetes patients.

The sequenced template was cDNA made from the entire isolated RNA. Measured with immunoSEQ multiplex PCR; TCRdb has only the in-frame clones, and not every one. The repertoire holds about 170,000 clones, with 7% to 9% as singletons. Between the trimmed V and J ends, which lost 4 bases and 1 base, there was a span of 17 bases. The CDR3 sequence is 16 residues long. The V gene's germline CDR1 is SGDLS and CDR2 YYNGEE. Sorting that relied on CD45RO/CCR7/CD25/CD127/CD95/CD27 yielded CD4+ naive, central memory, regulatory and stem cell-like memory cells. Purities over 95% were achieved in all sorted populations.

The sequence came from a man between 18 and 35 years old with type 1 diabetes. The sequencing sample was made of central memory CD4+ T cells from blood. The chain recombines TRBV9 with TRBJ1-1, with a possible D match to TRBD1 (5 bases). The DNA for the CDR3 is TGTGCCAGCAGCCGAAGCTGGGGCAGGGAGAACACTGAAGCTTTCTTT. This translates into CASSRSWGRENTEAFF.